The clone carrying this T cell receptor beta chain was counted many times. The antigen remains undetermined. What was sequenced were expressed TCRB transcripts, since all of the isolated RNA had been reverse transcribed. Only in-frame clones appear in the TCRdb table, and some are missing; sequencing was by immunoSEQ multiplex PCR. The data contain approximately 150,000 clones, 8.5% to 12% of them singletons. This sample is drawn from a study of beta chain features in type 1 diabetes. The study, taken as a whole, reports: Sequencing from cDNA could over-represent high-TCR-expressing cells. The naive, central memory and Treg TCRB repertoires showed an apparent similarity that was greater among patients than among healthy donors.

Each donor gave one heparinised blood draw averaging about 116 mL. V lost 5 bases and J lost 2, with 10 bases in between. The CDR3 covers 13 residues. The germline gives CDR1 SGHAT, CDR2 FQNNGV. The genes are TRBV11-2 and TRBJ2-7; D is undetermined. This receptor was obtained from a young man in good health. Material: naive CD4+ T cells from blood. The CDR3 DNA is TGTGCCAGCAGCCATCAGGCCCCCTACGAGCAGTACTTC. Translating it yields CASSHQAPYEQYF. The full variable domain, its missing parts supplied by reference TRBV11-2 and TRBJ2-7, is EAGVAQSPRYKIIEKRQSVAFWCNPISGHATLYWYQQILGQGPKLLIQFQNNGVVDDSQLPKDRFSAERLKGVDSTLKIQPAKLEDSAVYLCASSHQAPYEQYFGPGTRLTVT.